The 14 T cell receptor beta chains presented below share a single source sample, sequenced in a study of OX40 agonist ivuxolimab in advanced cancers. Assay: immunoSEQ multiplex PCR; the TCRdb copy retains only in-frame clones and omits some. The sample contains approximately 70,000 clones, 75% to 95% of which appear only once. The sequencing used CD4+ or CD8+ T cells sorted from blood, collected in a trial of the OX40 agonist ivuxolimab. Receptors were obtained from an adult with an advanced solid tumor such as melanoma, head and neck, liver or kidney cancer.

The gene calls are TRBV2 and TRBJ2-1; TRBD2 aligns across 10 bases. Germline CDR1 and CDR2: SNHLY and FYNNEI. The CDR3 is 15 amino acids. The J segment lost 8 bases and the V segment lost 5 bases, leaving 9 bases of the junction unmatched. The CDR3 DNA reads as TGTGCCAGCAGTCGGACTAGCGGAAGGGGCGATGAGCAGTTCTTC. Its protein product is CASSRTSGRGDEQFF.

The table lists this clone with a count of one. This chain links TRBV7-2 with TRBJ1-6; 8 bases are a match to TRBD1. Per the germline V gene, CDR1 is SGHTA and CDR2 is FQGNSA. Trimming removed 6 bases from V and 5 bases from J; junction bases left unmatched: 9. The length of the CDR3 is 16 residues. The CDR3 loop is CASSRHRTGNNSPLHF. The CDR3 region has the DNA TGTGCCAGCAGTCGTCACAGGACAGGGAATAATTCACCCCTCCACTTT.

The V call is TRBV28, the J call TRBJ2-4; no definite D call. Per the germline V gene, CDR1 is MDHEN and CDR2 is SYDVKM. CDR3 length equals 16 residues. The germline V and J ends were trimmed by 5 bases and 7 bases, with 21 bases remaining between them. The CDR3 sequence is CASSGSRAPELNIQYF. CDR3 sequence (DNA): TGTGCCAGCAGTGGATCCCGGGCCCCGGAGCTCAACATTCAGTACTTC.

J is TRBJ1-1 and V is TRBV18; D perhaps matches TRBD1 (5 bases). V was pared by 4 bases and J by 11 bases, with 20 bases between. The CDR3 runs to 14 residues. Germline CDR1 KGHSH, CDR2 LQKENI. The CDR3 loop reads CASSQNPEGRAAFF. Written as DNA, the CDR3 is TGTGCCAGCTCACAAAACCCCGAGGGGAGGGCGGCTTTCTTT.

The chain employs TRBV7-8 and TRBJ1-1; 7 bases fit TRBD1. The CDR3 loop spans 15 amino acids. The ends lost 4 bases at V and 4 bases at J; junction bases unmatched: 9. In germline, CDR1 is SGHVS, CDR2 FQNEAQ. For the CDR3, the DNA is TGTGCCAGCAGCTGGGACAGACTCAGGCCCACTGAAGCTTTCTTT. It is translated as CASSWDRLRPTEAFF. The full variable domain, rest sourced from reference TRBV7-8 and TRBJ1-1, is GAGVSQSPRYKVAKRGQDVALRCDPISGHVSLFWYQQALGQGPEFLTYFQNEAQLDKSGLPSDRFFAERPEGSVSTLKIQRTQQEDSAVYLCASSWDRLRPTEAFFGQGTRLTVV.

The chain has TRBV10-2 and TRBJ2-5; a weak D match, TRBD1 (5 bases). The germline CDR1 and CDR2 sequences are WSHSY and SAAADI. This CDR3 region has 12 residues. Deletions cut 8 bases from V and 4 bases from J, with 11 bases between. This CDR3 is CASATGAETQYF. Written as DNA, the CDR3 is TGCGCCAGCGCGACTGGGGCAGAGACCCAGTACTTC.

The CDR3 nucleotides read TGCGCCAGCAGAGGCGGAGGGGACAGGGATAGCACTGAAGCTTTCTTT. It encodes CASRGGGDRDSTEAFF. This chain joins TRBV5-1 and TRBJ1-1, with 9 positions matching TRBD1. V lost 5 bases and J lost 4; bases outside the gene matches: 12. This CDR3 has 16 residues. Germline-derived CDR1 and CDR2 are SGHRS and YFSETQ.

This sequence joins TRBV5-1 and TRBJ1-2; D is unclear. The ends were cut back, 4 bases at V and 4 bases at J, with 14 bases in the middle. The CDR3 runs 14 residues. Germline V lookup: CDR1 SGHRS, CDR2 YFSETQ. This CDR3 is CASSPDIGSYGYTF. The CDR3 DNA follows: TGCGCCAGCAGCCCTGACATAGGTAGCTATGGCTACACCTTC.

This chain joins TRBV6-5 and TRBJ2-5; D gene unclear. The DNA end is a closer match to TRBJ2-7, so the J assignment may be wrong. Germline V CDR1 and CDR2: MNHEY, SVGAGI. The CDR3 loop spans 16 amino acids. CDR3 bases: TGTGCCAGCAGTTACTCTGGAACAGCCCCCTCCTACGAGCAGTACTTC. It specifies CASSYSGTAPSYEQYF.

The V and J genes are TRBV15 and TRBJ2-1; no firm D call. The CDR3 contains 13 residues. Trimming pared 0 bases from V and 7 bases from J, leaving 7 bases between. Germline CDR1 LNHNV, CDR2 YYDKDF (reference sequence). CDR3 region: CATSRDGKNEQFF. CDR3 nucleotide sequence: TGTGCCACCAGCAGAGATGGTAAGAATGAGCAGTTCTTC.

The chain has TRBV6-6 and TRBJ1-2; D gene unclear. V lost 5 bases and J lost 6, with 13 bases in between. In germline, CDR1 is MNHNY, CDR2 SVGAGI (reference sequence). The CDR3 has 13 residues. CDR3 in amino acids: CASSPRARDGYTF. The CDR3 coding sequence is TGTGCCAGCAGTCCCCGGGCCCGGGATGGCTACACCTTC.

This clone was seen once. For the CDR3, the DNA is TGTGCCAGCAGCTTGGCTCTAGCCAAAAACATTCAGTACTTC. Translation: CASSLALAKNIQYF. The rearrangement links TRBV5-4 to TRBJ2-4, with D unclear. The length of the CDR3 is 14 residues. V lost 0 bases and J lost 0, with 4 bases in between. The germline CDR1 and CDR2 sequences are SGHNT and YYREEE (reference sequence).

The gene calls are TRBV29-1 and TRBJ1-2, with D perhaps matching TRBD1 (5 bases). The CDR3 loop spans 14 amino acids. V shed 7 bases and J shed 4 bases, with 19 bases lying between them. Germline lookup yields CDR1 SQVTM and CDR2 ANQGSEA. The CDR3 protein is CSALTGGVSYGYTF. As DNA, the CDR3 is TGCAGCGCCTTAACAGGTGGGGTTTCCTATGGCTACACCTTC. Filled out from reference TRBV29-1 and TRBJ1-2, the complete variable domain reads SAVISQKPSRDICQRGTSLTIQCQVDSQVTMMFWYRQQPGQSLTLIATANQGSEATYESGFVIDKFPISRPNLTFSTLTVSNMSPEDSSIYLCSALTGGVSYGYTFGSGTRLTVV.

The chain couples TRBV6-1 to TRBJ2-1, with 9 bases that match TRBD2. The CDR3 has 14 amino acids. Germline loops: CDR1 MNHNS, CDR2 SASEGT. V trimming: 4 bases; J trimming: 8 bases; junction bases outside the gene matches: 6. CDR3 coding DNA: TGTGCCAGCAGTGCCCGGACTAGCGTACATGAGCAGTTCTTC. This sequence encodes CASSARTSVHEQFF.